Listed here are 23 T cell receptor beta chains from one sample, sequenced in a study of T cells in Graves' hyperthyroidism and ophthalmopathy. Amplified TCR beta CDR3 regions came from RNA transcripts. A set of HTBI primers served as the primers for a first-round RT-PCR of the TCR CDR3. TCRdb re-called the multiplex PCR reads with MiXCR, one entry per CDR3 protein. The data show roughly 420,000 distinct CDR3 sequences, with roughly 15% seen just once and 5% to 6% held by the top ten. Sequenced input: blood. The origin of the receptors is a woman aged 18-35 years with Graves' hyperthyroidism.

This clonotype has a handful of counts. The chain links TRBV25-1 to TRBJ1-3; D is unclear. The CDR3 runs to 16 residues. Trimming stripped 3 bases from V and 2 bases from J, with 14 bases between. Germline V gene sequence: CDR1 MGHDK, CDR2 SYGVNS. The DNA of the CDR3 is TGTGCCAGCAGTGAGGCTGGGGTTGTTGCTGGAAACACCATATATTTT. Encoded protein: CASSEAGVVAGNTIYF.

The CDR3 coding sequence is TGTGCCAGCTCACCAGCTAGCCCCGGGCTGGTTGATCAGCCCCAGCATTTT. This gives the protein CASSPASPGLVDQPQHF. The rearrangement uses TRBV18 and TRBJ1-5; D not resolved. Germline CDR1 reads KGHSH; CDR2 reads LQKENI. The CDR3 is 17 residues long. V lost 2 bases and J 5 bases, leaving 19 bases between the germline ends.

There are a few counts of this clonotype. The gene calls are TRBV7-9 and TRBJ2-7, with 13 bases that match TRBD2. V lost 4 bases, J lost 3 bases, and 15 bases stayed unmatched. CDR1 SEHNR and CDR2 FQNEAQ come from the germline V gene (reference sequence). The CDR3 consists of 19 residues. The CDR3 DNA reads TGTGCCAGCAGCTCTAGCGGGACTAGCGGGACTGAATTAAGCTACGAGCAGTACTTC. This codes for CASSSSGTSGTELSYEQYF.

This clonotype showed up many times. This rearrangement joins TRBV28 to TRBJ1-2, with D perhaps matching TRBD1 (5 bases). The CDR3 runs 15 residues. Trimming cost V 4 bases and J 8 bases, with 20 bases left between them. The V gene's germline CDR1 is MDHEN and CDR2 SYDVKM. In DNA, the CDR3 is TGTGCCAGCAGTTACTCCGGGGCCGGGAGTTTAGGCTACACCTTC. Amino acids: CASSYSGAGSLGYTF.

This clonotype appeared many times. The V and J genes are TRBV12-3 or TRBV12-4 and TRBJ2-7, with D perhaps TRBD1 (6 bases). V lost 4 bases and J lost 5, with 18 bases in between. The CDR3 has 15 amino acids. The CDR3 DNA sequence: TGTGCCAGCAGTTCGCAAGGACAGTGGAGCGACGAGCAGTACTTC. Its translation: CASSSQGQWSDEQYF.

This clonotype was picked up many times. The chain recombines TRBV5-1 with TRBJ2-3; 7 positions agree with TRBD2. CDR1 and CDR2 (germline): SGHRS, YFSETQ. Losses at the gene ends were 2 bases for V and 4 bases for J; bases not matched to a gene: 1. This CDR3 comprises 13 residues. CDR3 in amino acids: CASSFTSADTQYF. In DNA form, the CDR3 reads TGCGCCAGCAGCTTTACTAGCGCAGATACGCAGTATTTT.

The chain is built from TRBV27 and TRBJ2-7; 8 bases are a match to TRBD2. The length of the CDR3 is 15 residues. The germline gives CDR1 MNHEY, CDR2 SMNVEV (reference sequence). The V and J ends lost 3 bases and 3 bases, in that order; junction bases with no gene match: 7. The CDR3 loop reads CASSFRREVFYEQYF. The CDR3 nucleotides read TGTGCCAGCAGTTTTCGGCGGGAGGTCTTCTACGAGCAGTACTTC.

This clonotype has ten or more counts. CDR3 coding DNA: TGTGCCAGCAGCCCTCCGGGGGCAGGTTCACCCCTCCACTTT. Protein sequence: CASSPPGAGSPLHF. The rearrangement uses TRBV12-3 or TRBV12-4 and TRBJ1-6, with D possibly TRBD1 on 6 matching bases. V was pared by 6 bases and J by 9 bases, with 15 bases between. The CDR3 has 14 amino acids.

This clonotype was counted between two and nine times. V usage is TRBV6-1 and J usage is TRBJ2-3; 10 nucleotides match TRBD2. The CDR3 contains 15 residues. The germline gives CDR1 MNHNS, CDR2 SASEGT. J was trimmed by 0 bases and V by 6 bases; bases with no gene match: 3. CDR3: CASRVTSGSTDTQYF. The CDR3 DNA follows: TGTGCCAGCAGAGTGACTAGCGGGAGCACAGATACGCAGTATTTT.

CDR3 in DNA: TGTGCCAGCTGCCTAAGAGGGAGCGTTTACGAGCAGTACTTC. This gives the protein CASCLRGSVYEQYF. This chain joins TRBV28 and TRBJ2-7, with D tentatively TRBD2 (5 bases). The CDR3 contains 14 residues. V lost 8 bases, J lost 4 bases, and 18 bases lay in between. Germline assignment: CDR1 MDHEN and CDR2 SYDVKM.

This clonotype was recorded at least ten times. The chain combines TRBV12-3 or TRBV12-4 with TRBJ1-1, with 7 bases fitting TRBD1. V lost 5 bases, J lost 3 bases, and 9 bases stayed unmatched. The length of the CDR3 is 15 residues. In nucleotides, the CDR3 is TGTGCCAGCAGTCCATATGGACAGGCGGACACTGAAGCTTTCTTT. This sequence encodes CASSPYGQADTEAFF.

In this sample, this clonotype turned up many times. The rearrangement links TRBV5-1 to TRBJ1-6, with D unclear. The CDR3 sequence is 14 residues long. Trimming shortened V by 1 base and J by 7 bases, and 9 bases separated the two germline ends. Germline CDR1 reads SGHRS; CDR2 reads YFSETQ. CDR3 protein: CASSLQDLNSPLHF. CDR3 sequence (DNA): TGCGCCAGCAGCTTGCAGGACTTGAATTCACCCCTCCACTTT.

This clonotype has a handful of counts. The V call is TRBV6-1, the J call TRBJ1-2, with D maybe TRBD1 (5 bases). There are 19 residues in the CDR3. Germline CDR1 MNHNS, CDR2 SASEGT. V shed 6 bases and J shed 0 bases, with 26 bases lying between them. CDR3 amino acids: CASRTRPGDSEFANYGYTF. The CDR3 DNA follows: TGTGCCAGCAGGACGCGACCGGGAGACAGCGAATTCGCTAACTATGGCTACACCTTC.

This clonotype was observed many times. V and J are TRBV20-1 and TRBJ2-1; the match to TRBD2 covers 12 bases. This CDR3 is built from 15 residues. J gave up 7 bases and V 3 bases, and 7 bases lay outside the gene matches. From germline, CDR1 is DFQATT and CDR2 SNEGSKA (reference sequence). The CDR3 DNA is TGCAGTGCTAGGCACGGGACTAGCGGGCAGAATGAGCAGTTCTTC. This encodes CSARHGTSGQNEQFF.

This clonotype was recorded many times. The CDR3 nucleotides are TGTGCCAGCTCACCCGGACAGAGCTCCTACAATGAGCAGTTCTTC. It codes for CASSPGQSSYNEQFF. The rearrangement joins TRBV18 to TRBJ2-1; D might be TRBD1 (6 bases). The CDR3 length is 15 residues. Germline assignment: CDR1 KGHSH and CDR2 LQKENI. Deletions cut 3 bases from V and 0 bases from J, with 9 bases between.

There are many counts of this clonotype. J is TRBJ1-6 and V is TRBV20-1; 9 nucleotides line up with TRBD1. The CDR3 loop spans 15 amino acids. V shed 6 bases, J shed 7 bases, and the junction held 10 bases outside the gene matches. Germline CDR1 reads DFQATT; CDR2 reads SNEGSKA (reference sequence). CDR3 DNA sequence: TGCAGTGCCTACGGACAGGGGCGGAAAAATTCACCCCTCCACTTT. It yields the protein CSAYGQGRKNSPLHF.

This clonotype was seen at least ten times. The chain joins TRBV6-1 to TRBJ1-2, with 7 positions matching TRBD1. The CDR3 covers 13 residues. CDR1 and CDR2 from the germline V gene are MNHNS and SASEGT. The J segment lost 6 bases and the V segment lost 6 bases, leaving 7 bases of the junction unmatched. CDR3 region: CASRHRGGHGYTF. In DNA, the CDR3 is TGTGCCAGCAGGCACAGGGGAGGGCATGGCTACACCTTC.

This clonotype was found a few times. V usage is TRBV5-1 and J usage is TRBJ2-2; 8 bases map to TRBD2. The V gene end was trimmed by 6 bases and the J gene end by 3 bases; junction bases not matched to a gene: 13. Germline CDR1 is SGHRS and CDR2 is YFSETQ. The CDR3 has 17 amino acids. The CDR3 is CASTWGLSGRDTGELFF. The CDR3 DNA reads TGCGCCAGCACCTGGGGTCTCAGCGGGAGAGACACCGGGGAGCTGTTTTTT.

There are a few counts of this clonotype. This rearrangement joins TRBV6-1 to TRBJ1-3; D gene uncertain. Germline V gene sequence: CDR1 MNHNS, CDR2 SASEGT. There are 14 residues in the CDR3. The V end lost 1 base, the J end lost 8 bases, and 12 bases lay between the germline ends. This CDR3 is CASSEVIVPDTIYF. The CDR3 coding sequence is TGTGCCAGCAGTGAAGTTATAGTACCGGACACCATATATTTT.

CDR3 region: CATSRERGGGNTIYF. CDR3 DNA: TGTGCCACCAGCAGAGAAAGGGGCGGTGGAAACACCATATATTTT. The rearrangement links TRBV15 to TRBJ1-3, with D possibly being TRBD1 (5 bases). This CDR3 has 15 residues. The V end lost 0 bases, the J end lost 3 bases, and 9 bases lay between the germline ends. CDR1 and CDR2 from the germline V gene are LNHNV and YYDKDF (reference sequence).

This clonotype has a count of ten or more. The CDR3 DNA reads as TGTGCCAGCCCCCCGAGGCAGGGGGCCGGCACTGAAGCTTTCTTT. It encodes CASPPRQGAGTEAFF. This chain links TRBV2 with TRBJ1-1; 8 nucleotides match TRBD1. CDR3 length equals 15 residues. The germline CDR1 and CDR2 sequences are SNHLY and FYNNEI. V was pared by 8 bases and J by 4 bases, with 12 bases of the junction left unmatched.

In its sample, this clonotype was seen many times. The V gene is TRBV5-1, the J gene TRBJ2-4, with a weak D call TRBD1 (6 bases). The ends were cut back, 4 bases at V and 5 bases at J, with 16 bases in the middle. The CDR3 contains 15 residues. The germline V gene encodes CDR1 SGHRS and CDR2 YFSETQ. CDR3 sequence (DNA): TGCGCCAGCAGCCGTAGGGGGAGATCCGAAAACATTCAGTACTTC. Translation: CASSRRGRSENIQYF.

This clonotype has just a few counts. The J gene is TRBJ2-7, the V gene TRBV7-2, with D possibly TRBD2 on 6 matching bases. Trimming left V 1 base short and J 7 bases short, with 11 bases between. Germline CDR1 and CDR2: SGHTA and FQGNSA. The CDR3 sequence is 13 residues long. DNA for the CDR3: TGTGCCAGCAGCTTAGGGGCGGGGTGGGAGCAGTACTTC. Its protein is CASSLGAGWEQYF. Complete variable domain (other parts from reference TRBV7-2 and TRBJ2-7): GAGVSQSPSNKVTEKGKDVELRCDPISGHTALYWYRQSLGQGLEFLIYFQGNSAPDKSGLPSDRFSAERTGGSVSTLTIQRTQQEDSAVYLCASSLGAGWEQYFGPGTRLTVT.